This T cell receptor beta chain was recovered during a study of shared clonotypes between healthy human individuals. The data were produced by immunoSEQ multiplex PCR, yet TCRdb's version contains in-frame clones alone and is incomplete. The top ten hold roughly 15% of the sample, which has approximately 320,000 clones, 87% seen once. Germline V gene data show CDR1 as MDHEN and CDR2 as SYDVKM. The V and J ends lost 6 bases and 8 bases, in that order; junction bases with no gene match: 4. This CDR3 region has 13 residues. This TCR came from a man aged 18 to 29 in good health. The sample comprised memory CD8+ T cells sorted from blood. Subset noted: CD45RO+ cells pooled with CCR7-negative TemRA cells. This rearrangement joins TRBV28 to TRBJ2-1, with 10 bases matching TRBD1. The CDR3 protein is CASSRQGADEQFF. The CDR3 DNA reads TGTGCCAGCAGCCGACAGGGGGCAGATGAGCAGTTCTTC. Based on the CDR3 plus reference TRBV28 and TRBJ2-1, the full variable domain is DVKVTQSSRYLVKRTGEKVFLECVQDMDHENMFWYRQDPGLGLRLIYFSYDVKMKEKGDIPEGYSVSREKKERFSLILESASTNQTSMYLCASSRQGADEQFFGPGTRLTVL.